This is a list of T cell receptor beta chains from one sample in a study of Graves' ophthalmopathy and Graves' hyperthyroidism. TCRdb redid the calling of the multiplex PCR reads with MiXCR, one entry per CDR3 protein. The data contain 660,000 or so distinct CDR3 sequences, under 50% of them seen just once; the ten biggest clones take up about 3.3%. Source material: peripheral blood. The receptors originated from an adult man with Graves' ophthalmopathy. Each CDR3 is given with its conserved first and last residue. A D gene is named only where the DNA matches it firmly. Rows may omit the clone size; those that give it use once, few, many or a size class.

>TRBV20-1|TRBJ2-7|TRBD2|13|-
CSARAQGGVAQYF
TGCAGTGCTAGAGCTCAGGGAGGGGTCGCGCAGTACTTC
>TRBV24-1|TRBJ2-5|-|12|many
CATRAARGTQYF
TGTGCCACCAGAGCAGCAAGAGGGACCCAGTACTTC
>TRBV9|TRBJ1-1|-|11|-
CAKRGDTEAFF
TGTGCCAAGAGGGGTGACACTGAAGCTTTCTTT
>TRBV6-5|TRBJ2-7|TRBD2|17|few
CASSPLPAGDNSYEQYF
TGTGCCAGCAGTCCCCTCCCCGCGGGGGATAACTCCTACGAGCAGTACTTC
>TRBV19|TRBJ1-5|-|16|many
CASTTWPGGSNQPQHF
TGTGCCAGTACCACCTGGCCGGGGGGGAGCAATCAGCCCCAGCATTTT
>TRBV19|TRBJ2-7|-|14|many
CASSIAHTADEQYF
TGTGCCAGTAGTATAGCGCACACGGCGGACGAGCAGTACTTC
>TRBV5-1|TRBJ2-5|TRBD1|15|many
CASSYGQGVQETQYF
TGCGCCAGCAGCTACGGACAGGGAGTGCAAGAGACCCAGTACTTC
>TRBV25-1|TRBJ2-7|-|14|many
CASSERGQYYEQYF
TGTGCCAGCAGTGAAAGAGGCCAGTACTACGAGCAGTACTTC
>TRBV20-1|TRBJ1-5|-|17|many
CSARGPVPGASNQPQHF
TGCAGTGCTAGAGGGCCGGTACCGGGGGCGAGCAATCAGCCCCAGCATTTT
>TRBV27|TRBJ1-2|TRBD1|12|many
CASSLPGGGYTF
TGTGCCAGCAGTTTGCCAGGGGGTGGCTACACCTTC
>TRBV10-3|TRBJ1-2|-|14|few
CASSYSSLNYGYTF
TGTGCCAGCAGTTACTCGAGCCTAAACTATGGCTACACCTTC
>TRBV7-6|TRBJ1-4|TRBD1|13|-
CASSRGQGGKLFF
TGTGCCAGCAGCAGGGGACAGGGAGGAAAACTGTTTTTT
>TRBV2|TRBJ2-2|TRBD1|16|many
CASTPLRAGGTGELFF
TGTGCCAGCACCCCCCTTAGGGCAGGGGGCACCGGGGAGCTGTTTTTT
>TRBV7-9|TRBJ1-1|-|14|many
CASSLPGGETEAFF
TGTGCCAGCAGCCTACCCGGGGGGGAGACTGAAGCTTTCTTT
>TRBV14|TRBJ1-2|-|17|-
CASSQGLGTLLNYGYTF
TGTGCCAGCAGCCAAGGGCTCGGGACACTTTTAAACTATGGCTACACCTTC
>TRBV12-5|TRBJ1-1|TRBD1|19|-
CASGWTGSSNTGGNTEAFF
TGTGCTAGTGGATGGACAGGGAGTAGTAACACCGGGGGGAACACTGAAGCTTTCTTT
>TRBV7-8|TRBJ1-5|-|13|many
CASSFNGNQPQHF
TGTGCCAGCAGCTTCAATGGCAATCAGCCCCAGCATTTT
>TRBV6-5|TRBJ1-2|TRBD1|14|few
CASGTGGSNYGYTF
TGTGCCAGCGGCACAGGGGGTTCTAACTATGGCTACACCTTC
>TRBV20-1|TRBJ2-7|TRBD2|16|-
CSARGPLAGGPYEQYF
TGCAGTGCTAGGGGGCCTCTAGCGGGAGGGCCATACGAGCAGTACTTC
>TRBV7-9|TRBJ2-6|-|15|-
CASSQWTSGANVLTF
TGTGCCAGCAGCCAATGGACATCAGGTGCCAACGTCCTGACTTTC
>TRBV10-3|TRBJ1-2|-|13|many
CAIMTASNYGYTF
TGTGCCATCATGACAGCCTCTAACTATGGCTACACCTTC
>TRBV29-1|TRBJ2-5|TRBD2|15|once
CSVEGNSGLDGTQYF
TGCAGCGTTGAAGGCAATTCGGGACTAGATGGGACCCAGTACTTC
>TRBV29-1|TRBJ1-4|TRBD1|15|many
CSVGGQGATNEKLFF
TGCAGCGTTGGTGGACAGGGGGCAACTAATGAAAAACTGTTTTTT
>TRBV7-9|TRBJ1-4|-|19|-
CASSQEAASPIDLVEKLFF
TGCGCCAGCAGCCAAGAGGCGGCCAGTCCGATAGACCTGGTTGAAAAACTGTTTTTT
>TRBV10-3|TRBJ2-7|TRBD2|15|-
CASSFGTSGDYEQYF
TGTGCCAGCAGTTTCGGGACTAGCGGGGACTACGAGCAGTACTTC
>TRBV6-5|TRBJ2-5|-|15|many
CASRSTLGVRETQYF
TGTGCCAGCCGGAGTACACTAGGAGTTAGGGAGACCCAGTACTTC
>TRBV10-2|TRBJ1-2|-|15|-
CVSTEIWESHYGYTF
TGCGTCAGCACTGAGATCTGGGAATCCCACTATGGCTACACCTTC
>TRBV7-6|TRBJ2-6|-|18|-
CASSLEQTGASGANVLTF
TGTGCCAGCAGCTTGGAACAGACAGGTGCCTCTGGGGCCAACGTCCTGACTTTC
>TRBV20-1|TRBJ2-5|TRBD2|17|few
CSATEPVGTSGFETQYF
TGCAGTGCTACAGAGCCCGTTGGGACTAGCGGGTTTGAGACCCAGTACTTC
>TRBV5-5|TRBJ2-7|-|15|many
CASSLKSDSLYEQYF
TGTGCCAGCAGCTTGAAATCCGATAGCCTCTACGAGCAGTACTTC
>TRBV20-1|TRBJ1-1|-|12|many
CSATKGNTEAFF
TGCAGTGCGACTAAGGGGAACACTGAAGCTTTCTTT
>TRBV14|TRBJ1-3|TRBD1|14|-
CASSRAGTGNTIYF
TGTGCCAGCAGCCGCGCCGGGACAGGGAACACCATATATTTT
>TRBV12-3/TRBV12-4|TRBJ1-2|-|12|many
CASSLIGPGETF
TGTGCCAGCAGTTTGATTGGCCCGGGCGAAACCTTC
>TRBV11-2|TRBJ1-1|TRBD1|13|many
CASSSDRSAEAFF
TGTGCCAGCAGCTCGGACAGGTCTGCTGAAGCTTTCTTT
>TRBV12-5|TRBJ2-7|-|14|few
CASALGQFGREQYF
TGTGCTAGTGCTCTAGGACAGTTCGGGCGCGAGCAGTACTTC
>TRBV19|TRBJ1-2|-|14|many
CASSIPGWNYGYTF
TGTGCCAGTAGTATACCGGGCTGGAACTATGGCTACACCTTC
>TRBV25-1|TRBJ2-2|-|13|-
CASSPLSTGELFF
TGTGCCAGCTCACCACTCAGCACCGGGGAGCTGTTTTTT
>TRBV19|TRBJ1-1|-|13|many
CASSMRGGTEAFF
TGTGCCAGTAGTATGCGGGGTGGCACTGAAGCTTTCTTT
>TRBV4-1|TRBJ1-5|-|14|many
CASSQEGGNQPQHF
TGCGCCAGCAGCCAAGAAGGGGGCAATCAGCCCCAGCATTTT
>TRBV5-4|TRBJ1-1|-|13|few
CASSLDTYTEAFF
TGTGCCAGCAGCTTGGACACGTACACTGAAGCTTTCTTT
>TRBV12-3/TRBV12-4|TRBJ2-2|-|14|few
CASTPGRGHGELFF
TGTGCCAGCACCCCGGGACGGGGACACGGGGAGCTGTTTTTT
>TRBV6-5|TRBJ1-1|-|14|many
CASSWVGSGTEAFF
TGTGCCAGCAGTTGGGTGGGATCCGGCACTGAAGCTTTCTTT
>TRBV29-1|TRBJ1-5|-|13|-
CSSRDGLGQPQHF
TGCAGCTCACGGGACGGTTTGGGTCAGCCCCAGCATTTT
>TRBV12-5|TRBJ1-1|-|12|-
CASGLVATEAFF
TGTGCTAGTGGTTTGGTAGCCACTGAAGCTTTCTTT
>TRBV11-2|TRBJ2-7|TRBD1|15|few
CASSLAGQSSYEQYF
TGTGCCAGCAGCTTAGCGGGACAGAGCTCCTACGAGCAGTACTTC
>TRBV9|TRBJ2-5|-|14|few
CASSPRRAEETQYF
TGTGCCAGCTCACCACGTAGGGCAGAAGAGACCCAGTACTTC
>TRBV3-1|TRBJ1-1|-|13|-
CASSRTVDTEAFF
TGTGCCAGCAGCCGAACCGTGGACACTGAAGCTTTCTTT
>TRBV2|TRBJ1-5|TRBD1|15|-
CASSEGQGRGSAQHF
TGTGCCAGCAGTGAAGGACAGGGCCGCGGATCGGCCCAGCATTTT
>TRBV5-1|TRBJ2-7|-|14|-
CASSLVGESYEQYF
TGCGCCAGCAGCTTGGTAGGGGAATCCTACGAGCAGTACTTC
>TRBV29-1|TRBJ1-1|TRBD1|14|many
CSVEDLTRDREAFF
TGCAGCGTTGAAGACCTTACCCGGGACAGAGAAGCTTTCTTT
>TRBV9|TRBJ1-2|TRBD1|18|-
CASRVAPGTDIFNYGYTF
TGTGCCAGCAGAGTAGCACCAGGGACAGATATATTTAACTATGGCTACACCTTC
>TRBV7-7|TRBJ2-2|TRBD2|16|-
CASSLLAGTNTGELFF
TGTGCCAGCAGCTTACTAGCGGGAACGAACACCGGGGAGCTGTTTTTT